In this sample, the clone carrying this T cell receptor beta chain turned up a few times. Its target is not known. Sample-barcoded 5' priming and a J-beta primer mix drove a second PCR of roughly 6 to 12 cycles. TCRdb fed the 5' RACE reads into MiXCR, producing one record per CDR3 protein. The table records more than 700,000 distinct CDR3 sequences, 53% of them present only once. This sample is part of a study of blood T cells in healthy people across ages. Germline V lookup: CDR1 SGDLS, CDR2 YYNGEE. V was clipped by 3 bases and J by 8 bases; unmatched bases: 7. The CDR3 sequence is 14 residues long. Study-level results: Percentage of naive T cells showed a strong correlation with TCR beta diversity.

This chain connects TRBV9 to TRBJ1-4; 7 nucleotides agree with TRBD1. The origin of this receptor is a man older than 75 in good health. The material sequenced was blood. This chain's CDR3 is CASSERQGEEKLFF. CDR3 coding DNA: TGTGCCAGCAGCGAACGACAGGGTGAAGAAAAACTGTTTTTT.